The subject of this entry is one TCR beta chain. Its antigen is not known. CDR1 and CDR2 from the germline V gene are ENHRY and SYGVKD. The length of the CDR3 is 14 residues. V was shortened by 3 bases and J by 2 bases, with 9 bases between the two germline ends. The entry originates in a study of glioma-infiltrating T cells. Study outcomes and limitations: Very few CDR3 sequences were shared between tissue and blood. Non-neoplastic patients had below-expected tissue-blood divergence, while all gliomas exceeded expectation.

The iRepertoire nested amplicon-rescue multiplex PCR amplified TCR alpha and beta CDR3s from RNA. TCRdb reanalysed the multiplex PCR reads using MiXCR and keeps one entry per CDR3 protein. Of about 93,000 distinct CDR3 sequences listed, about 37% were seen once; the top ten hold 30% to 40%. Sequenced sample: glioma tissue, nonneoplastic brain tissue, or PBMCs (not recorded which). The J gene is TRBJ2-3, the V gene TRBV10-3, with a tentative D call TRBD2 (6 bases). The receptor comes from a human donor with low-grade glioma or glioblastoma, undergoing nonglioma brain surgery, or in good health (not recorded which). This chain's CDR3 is CAISDPRDTDTQYF. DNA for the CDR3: TGTGCCATCAGTGACCCGCGGGACACAGATACGCAGTATTTT.